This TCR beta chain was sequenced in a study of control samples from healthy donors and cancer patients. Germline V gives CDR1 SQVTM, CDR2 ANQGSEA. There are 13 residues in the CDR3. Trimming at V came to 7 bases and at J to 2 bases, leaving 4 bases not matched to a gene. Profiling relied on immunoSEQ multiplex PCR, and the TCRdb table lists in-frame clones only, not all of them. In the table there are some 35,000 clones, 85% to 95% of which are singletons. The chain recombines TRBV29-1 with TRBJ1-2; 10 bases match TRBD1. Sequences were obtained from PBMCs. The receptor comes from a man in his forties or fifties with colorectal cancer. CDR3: CSAGDRGNYGYTF. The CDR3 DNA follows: TGCAGCGCTGGGGACAGGGGAAACTATGGCTACACCTTC.